This T cell receptor beta chain was profiled in a study of CD8 T cells in Susac syndrome. General study findings and limits: The authors acknowledged that the study's TCR sequencing and HLA analysis involved relatively few individuals.

Of note for this clonotype: Its antigen is not known.

RNA was extracted with the RNeasy kit, and a quantity of about 0.45 to 1 ug was reverse transcribed using random hexamers. TCR beta CDR3 was amplified by immunoSEQ multiplex PCR. This amplification extended across 54 Vbeta and 13 Jbeta segments. TCRdb reprocessed the immunoSEQ multiplex PCR reads via MiXCR and lists one record per CDR3 protein. The sample has around 280,000 distinct CDR3 sequences, 70% to 90% seen once. The germline V and J ends were trimmed by 3 bases and 8 bases, with 10 bases remaining between them. The CDR3 is made up of 12 amino acids. TCR beta from blood CD8+ and CD4+ T cells was sequenced.

This receptor was obtained from a human donor with multiple sclerosis. Sequenced: CD8+ T cells from PBMCs. This sequence joins TRBV12-3 or TRBV12-4 and TRBJ1-2; D is undetermined. The CDR3 spells CASSLRQSGYTF. The CDR3 coding sequence is TGTGCCAGCAGTTTGAGGCAGAGCGGCTACACCTTC.